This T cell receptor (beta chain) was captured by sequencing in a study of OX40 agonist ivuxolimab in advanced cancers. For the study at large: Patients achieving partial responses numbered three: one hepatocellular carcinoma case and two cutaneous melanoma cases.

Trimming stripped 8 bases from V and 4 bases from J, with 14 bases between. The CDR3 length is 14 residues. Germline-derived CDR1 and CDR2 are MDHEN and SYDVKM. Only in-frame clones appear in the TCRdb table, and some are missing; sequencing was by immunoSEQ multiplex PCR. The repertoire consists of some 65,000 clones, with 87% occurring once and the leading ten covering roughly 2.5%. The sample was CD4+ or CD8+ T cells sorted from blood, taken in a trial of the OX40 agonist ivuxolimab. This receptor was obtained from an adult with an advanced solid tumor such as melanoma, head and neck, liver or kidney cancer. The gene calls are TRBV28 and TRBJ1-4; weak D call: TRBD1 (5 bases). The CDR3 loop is CASGRGGNNEKLFF. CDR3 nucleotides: TGTGCCAGCGGGCGGGGGGGTAATAATGAAAAACTGTTTTTT.